Here is one T cell receptor (beta chain) with its context. The CDR3 runs 14 residues. The V gene's germline CDR1 is MNHEY and CDR2 SVGAGI. Between the trimmed V and J ends, which lost 4 bases and 1 base, there was a span of 10 bases. The source of the sample is a study of circulating tumor DNA in untreated peripheral T-cell lymphoma. Measured with immunoSEQ multiplex PCR; TCRdb has only the in-frame clones, and not every one. The data hold 2,000 or so clones, with more than 85% observed a single time. The TCR comes from a human donor with peripheral T-cell lymphoma. The chain has TRBV6-5 and TRBJ1-1; D ambiguous. Material for sequencing was cell-free DNA from blood serum. The chain's CDR3 is CASSFSRGNTEAFF. CDR3 DNA sequence: TGTGCCAGCAGTTTCTCCCGGGGGAACACTGAAGCTTTCTTT.